Shown below are 21 T cell receptor beta chains from a single sample sequenced in a study of cytomegalovirus exposure and HLA in healthy donors. The PCR made use of 60 Vbeta and 13 Jbeta primers. Profiling relied on immunoSEQ multiplex PCR, and the TCRdb table lists in-frame clones only, not all of them. Among 150,000 to 200,000 clones listed, around 84% were seen once. Sequencing was done on a sample of PBMCs. The receptors were gathered from a man between 18 and 35 years old in good health and CMV-seropositive.

This sequence joins TRBV7-9 and TRBJ2-1; 7 nucleotides line up with TRBD1. The CDR3 loop spans 17 amino acids. The trim removed 1 base at V and 8 bases at J, leaving 14 bases unmatched. CDR1 is SEHNR and CDR2 is FQNEAQ in the germline V gene (reference sequence). The CDR3 DNA is TGTGCCAGCAGCTTAGTTTATGTGACAGGGTCGTCCGATGAGCAGTTCTTC. Its translation is CASSLVYVTGSSDEQFF. The full variable domain, in which reference TRBV7-9 and TRBJ2-1 provide the parts outside the CDR3, is DTGVSQNPRHKITKRGQNVTFRCDPISEHNRLYWYRQTLGQGPEFLTYFQNEAQLEKSRLLSDRFSAERPKGSFSTLEIQRTEQGDSAMYLCASSLVYVTGSSDEQFFGPGTRLTVL.

This CDR3 is CASSAWTGYGYTF. The DNA for the CDR3 is TGTGCCAGCAGCGCCTGGACAGGGTATGGCTACACCTTC. The chain recombines TRBV9 with TRBJ1-2; 8 bases are a match to TRBD1. CDR1 and CDR2 from the germline V gene are SGDLS and YYNGEE. This CDR3 spans 13 amino acids. V was clipped by 3 bases and J by 5 bases; unmatched bases: 3.

This chain uses TRBV7-2 with TRBJ2-3; 8 nucleotides align to TRBD1. The CDR3 has 14 amino acids. The junction had 7 bases not matched to a gene; V was cut back by 6 bases and J by 5 bases. Germline CDR1 and CDR2: SGHTA and FQGNSA. CDR3 coding DNA: TGTGCCAGCAGTCACAGGGGGGTTCAAGATACGCAGTATTTT. Translated: CASSHRGVQDTQYF.

The V and J genes are TRBV6-8 and TRBJ2-7; a weak D match, TRBD1 (6 bases). The germline V gene has CDR1 MNHGY and CDR2 SAAAGT. The CDR3 totals 14 residues. Trimming pared 6 bases from V and 0 bases from J, leaving 12 bases between. This chain's CDR3 is CASRRRDTSYEQYF. The CDR3 coding sequence is TGTGCCAGCAGACGCCGGGACACCTCCTACGAGCAGTACTTC.

J is TRBJ2-1 and V is TRBV7-6, with 13 bases lining up with TRBD2. Germline V gives CDR1 SGHVS, CDR2 FNYEAQ. The trim removed 5 bases at V and 2 bases at J, leaving 18 bases unmatched. The CDR3 extends over 21 amino acids. CDR3 amino acids: CASSKQIGTSGVLTTYNEQFF. In nucleotides, the CDR3 is TGTGCCAGCAGCAAACAAATCGGGACTAGCGGGGTTTTGACTACCTACAATGAGCAGTTCTTC.

The chain employs TRBV18 and TRBJ1-2, with TRBD1 as a possible D gene (6 bases). The CDR3 is 15 residues long. Trimming left V 3 bases short and J 4 bases short, with 15 bases between. Germline V gene data show CDR1 as KGHSH and CDR2 as LQKENI. CDR3 DNA sequence: TGTGCCAGCTCACCCTCACAGGGTTCAGTCTATGGCTACACCTTC. Its protein product is CASSPSQGSVYGYTF.

V is TRBV18 and J is TRBJ1-1, with a possible D match to TRBD1 (5 bases). CDR3 length: 13 residues. CDR1 is KGHSH, CDR2 LQKENI, per germline. Trimming stripped 6 bases from V and 1 base from J, with 9 bases between. CDR3 nucleotide sequence: TGTGCCAGCTCGTCAAGGGGGAACACTGAAGCTTTCTTT. As protein: CASSSRGNTEAFF. Full variable domain (remainder filled in from reference TRBV18 and TRBJ1-1): NAGVMQNPRHLVRRRGQEARLRCSPMKGHSHVYWYRQLPEEGLKFMVYLQKENIIDESGMPKERFSAEFPKEGPSILRIQQVVRGDSAAYFCASSSRGNTEAFFGQGTRLTVV.

This chain uses TRBV7-2 with TRBJ2-7, with 7 bases aligning to TRBD1. V lost 5 bases and J lost 2; bases outside the gene matches: 6. CDR3 length: 14 amino acids. Germline CDR1 SGHTA, CDR2 FQGNSA. CDR3 coding DNA: TGTGCCAGCAGCCCCAGACAGGGTCCCTACGAGCAGTACTTC. Encoded protein: CASSPRQGPYEQYF.

This clone was counted at least ten times. This sequence joins TRBV6-5 and TRBJ2-7; maybe TRBD2 (6 bases). Germline CDR1 reads MNHEY; CDR2 reads SVGAGI. The CDR3 is 13 residues long. Trimming took 4 bases from V and 6 from J, leaving 13 bases between them. CDR3 DNA sequence: TGTGCCAGCAGTTCCGGGCTGCGGGGCGAGCAGTACTTC. Residues: CASSSGLRGEQYF.

The chain joins TRBV29-1 to TRBJ2-7, with 8 bases lining up with TRBD1. The J segment lost 4 bases and the V segment lost 7 bases, leaving 9 bases of the junction unmatched. Looked up from germline, CDR1 is SQVTM and CDR2 is ANQGSEA. This CDR3 contains 13 residues. CDR3 nucleotides: TGCAGCGCACAAGGACAGGGCGTTTACGAGCAGTACTTC. It specifies CSAQGQGVYEQYF.

V usage is TRBV4-2 and J usage is TRBJ1-5; no reliable D call. The CDR3 extends over 15 amino acids. Trimming removed 0 bases from V and 2 bases from J, with 8 bases in between. Looked up from germline, CDR1 is LGHNA and CDR2 is YNFKEQ. CDR3 region: CASSQDRRGNQPQHF. In nucleotides, the CDR3 is TGTGCCAGCAGCCAAGACAGGAGGGGCAATCAGCCCCAGCATTTT.

The chain employs TRBV2 and TRBJ2-1; possibly TRBD2 for D (6 bases). This CDR3 is built from 19 residues. Germline CDR1 and CDR2: SNHLY and FYNNEI. Trimming left V 5 bases short and J 2 bases short, with 25 bases between. The CDR3 region is CASSYTTGGWTITYNEQFF. DNA for the CDR3: TGTGCCAGCAGTTATACCACGGGCGGGTGGACTATCACCTACAATGAGCAGTTCTTC.

This rearrangement joins TRBV6-5 to TRBJ1-6; 8 bases line up with TRBD1. CDR1 is MNHEY and CDR2 is SVGAGI in the germline V gene. The CDR3 consists of 15 residues. The V segment lost 2 bases and the J segment 9 bases; nucleotides outside the gene matches: 6. This CDR3 reads CASSYGAGGISPLHF. CDR3 coding DNA: TGTGCCAGCAGTTACGGGGCAGGGGGCATTTCACCCCTCCACTTT.

About this clone itself: This is likely a read error, given that the CDR3 carries no conserved phenylalanine or tryptophan at its end. The chain has TRBV20-1 and TRBJ1-2, with D possibly TRBD1 on 6 matching bases. Deletions cut 3 bases from V and 8 bases from J, with 10 bases between. This CDR3 comprises 11 residues. CDR1 and CDR2 (germline): DFQATT, SNEGSKA (reference sequence). The CDR3 DNA reads as TGCAGTGCTAGGGGGGCGGGGGGCTACACCCTC. As protein: CSARGAGGYTL.

This clone was observed a handful of times. The gene calls are TRBV7-9 and TRBJ2-3; the D gene is possibly TRBD1 (6 bases). The V gene lost 0 bases and the J gene lost 1 base, with 8 bases spanning the gap. CDR1 is SEHNR, CDR2 FQNEAQ, per germline (reference sequence). The CDR3 totals 15 residues. The CDR3 DNA follows: TGTGCCAGCAGCTTAGCACAGGGTGGCACAGATACGCAGTATTTT. This translates into CASSLAQGGTDTQYF.

This rearrangement joins TRBV6-1 to TRBJ2-1; 7 positions match TRBD2. The germline CDR1 and CDR2 sequences are MNHNS and SASEGT. This CDR3 comprises 14 residues. V gave up 8 bases and J gave up 2 bases; unmatched junction bases: 6. The CDR3 spells CASVGTKPYNEQFF. Written as DNA, the CDR3 is TGTGCCAGCGTCGGGACTAAGCCCTACAATGAGCAGTTCTTC.

This clone was counted only a few times. The genes are TRBV7-2 and TRBJ2-3; D not certain. The V and J ends lost 0 bases and 7 bases respectively, with 8 bases between them. Germline CDR1 and CDR2: SGHTA and FQGNSA. This CDR3 region has 13 residues. In DNA, the CDR3 is TGTGCCAGCAGCTTAGCGGGCACCCATACGCAGTATTTT. It specifies CASSLAGTHTQYF.

This clone was counted only a few times. This chain uses TRBV7-2 with TRBJ2-5; TRBD2 aligns across 10 bases. The CDR3 is 15 residues long. CDR1 and CDR2 (germline): SGHTA, FQGNSA. The V and J ends lost 1 base and 3 bases, in that order; junction bases with no gene match: 2. CDR3 region: CASSLGLAGEETQYF. The CDR3 DNA reads as TGTGCCAGCAGCTTAGGGCTAGCGGGGGAAGAGACCCAGTACTTC.

This chain connects TRBV7-9 to TRBJ1-1; possibly TRBD1 for D (5 bases). The germline CDR1 and CDR2 sequences are SEHNR and FQNEAQ (reference sequence). The V end lost 5 bases, the J end lost 0 bases, and 13 bases lay between the germline ends. This CDR3 region has 15 residues. The CDR3 is CASSHLDRLNTEAFF. The CDR3 nucleotides read TGTGCCAGCAGCCATCTCGACAGATTGAACACTGAAGCTTTCTTT.

V gene TRBV7-2 combines with J gene TRBJ2-7; 9 nucleotides line up with TRBD1. The CDR3 spans 15 residues. Germline CDR1 is SGHTA and CDR2 is FQGNSA. V lost 2 bases to trimming and J lost 2 bases; unmatched junction nucleotides: 4. The CDR3 bases are TGTGCCAGCAGCTTAATGGGACAGGGAACCTACGAGCAGTACTTC. Its protein product is CASSLMGQGTYEQYF.

The genes are TRBV7-2 and TRBJ1-4; 7 positions agree with TRBD1. The CDR3 length is 15 residues. CDR1 and CDR2 (germline): SGHTA, FQGNSA. V was clipped by 5 bases and J by 10 bases; unmatched bases: 13. The CDR3 DNA follows: TGTGCCAGCAGCCCACCGGACAGGAGCGGACGAAAACTGTTTTTT. It is translated as CASSPPDRSGRKLFF.